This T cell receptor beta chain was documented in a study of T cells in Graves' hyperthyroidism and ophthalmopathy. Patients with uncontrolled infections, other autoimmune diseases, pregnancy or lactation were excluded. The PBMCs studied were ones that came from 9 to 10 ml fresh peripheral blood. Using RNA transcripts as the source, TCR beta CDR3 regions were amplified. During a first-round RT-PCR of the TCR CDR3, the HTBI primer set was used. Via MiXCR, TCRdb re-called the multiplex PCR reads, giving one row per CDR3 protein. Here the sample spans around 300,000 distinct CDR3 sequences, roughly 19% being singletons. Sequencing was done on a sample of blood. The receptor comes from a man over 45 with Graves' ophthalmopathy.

In DNA form, the CDR3 reads TGTGCCAGCAGCTGGGGGACGTTCCTTGGAGATACGCAGTATTTT. This sequence encodes CASSWGTFLGDTQYF. The J gene is TRBJ2-3, the V gene TRBV5-6, with D perhaps given as TRBD1 or TRBD2 (5 bases each). Trimming shortened V by 3 bases and J by 5 bases, and 16 bases separated the two germline ends. CDR1 and CDR2 (germline): SGHDT, YYEEEE. This CDR3 comprises 15 residues.